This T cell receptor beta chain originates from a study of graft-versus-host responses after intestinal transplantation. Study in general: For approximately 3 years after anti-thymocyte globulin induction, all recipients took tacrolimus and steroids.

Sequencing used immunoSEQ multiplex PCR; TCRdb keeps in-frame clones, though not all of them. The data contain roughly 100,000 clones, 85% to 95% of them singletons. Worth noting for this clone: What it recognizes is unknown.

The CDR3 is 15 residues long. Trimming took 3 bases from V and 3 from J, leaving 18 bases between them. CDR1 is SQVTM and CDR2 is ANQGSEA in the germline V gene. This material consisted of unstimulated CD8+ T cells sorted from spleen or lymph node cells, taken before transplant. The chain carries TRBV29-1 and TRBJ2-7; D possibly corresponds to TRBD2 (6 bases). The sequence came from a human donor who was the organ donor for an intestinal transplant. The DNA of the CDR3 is TGCAGCGTTGAGGCGCCTCGTGGCGGGGACTACGAGCAGTACTTC. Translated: CSVEAPRGGDYEQYF.